The 16 T cell receptor beta chains below come from one sample, sequenced in a study of blood T cell repertoires in COVID-19. Using immunoSEQ multiplex PCR, the repertoire was profiled, and TCRdb retains in-frame clones only, with some absent. The sample yields approximately 150,000 clones, more than 75% seen once. Sequencing was done on a sample of peripheral blood. The receptors originated from a middle-aged man who had recovered from COVID-19.

CDR3: CASSAAQGRTEAFF. Here the CDR3 DNA reads TGTGCCAGCAGCGCCGCACAGGGCCGCACTGAAGCTTTCTTT. The V call is TRBV9, the J call TRBJ1-1; possibly TRBD1 for D (6 bases). Germline lookup yields CDR1 SGDLS and CDR2 YYNGEE. The CDR3 length is 14 residues. Between the trimmed V and J ends, which lost 3 bases and 4 bases, there was a span of 13 bases.

The V gene is TRBV9, the J gene TRBJ1-6; TRBD1 matches 8 bases. CDR3 length: 19 residues. The germline V gene encodes CDR1 SGDLS and CDR2 YYNGEE. Losses at the gene ends were 4 bases for V and 4 bases for J; bases not matched to a gene: 16. The CDR3 bases are TGTGCCAGCAGCCCAGGACAGGGAAGCCCTCGCCCTTATAATTCACCCCTCCACTTT. The encoded protein is CASSPGQGSPRPYNSPLHF.

The V and J genes are TRBV6-5 and TRBJ2-2; D gene unclear. Trimming took off 6 bases at V and 6 bases at J, with 17 bases between the two ends. CDR1 and CDR2 (germline): MNHEY, SVGAGI. The CDR3 is made up of 15 amino acids. The CDR3 DNA follows: TGTGCCAGCAGCGCCGTTCTGAGGAGCGCCGGGGAGCTGTTTTTT. This encodes CASSAVLRSAGELFF.

The chain links TRBV5-1 to TRBJ1-1; no definite D call. Trimming stripped 0 bases from V and 1 base from J, with 4 bases between. The CDR3 is 13 amino acids. The germline V gene has CDR1 SGHRS and CDR2 YFSETQ. CDR3 nucleotides: TGCGCCAGCAGCTTGGACAGGAACACTGAAGCTTTCTTT. Its translation is CASSLDRNTEAFF.

This chain uses TRBV7-9 with TRBJ2-3, with 10 bases that match TRBD2. The CDR3 runs to 17 residues. The germline V gene has CDR1 SEHNR and CDR2 FQNEAQ (reference sequence). J lost 3 bases, V lost 6 bases, and 12 bases had no gene match. CDR3 sequence reads: CASRVGLAGARTDTQYF. The CDR3 nucleotides read TGTGCCAGCAGGGTGGGGCTAGCGGGGGCCCGGACAGATACGCAGTATTTT.

This chain joins TRBV25-1 and TRBJ1-1; weak D call: TRBD1 (5 bases). Germline values: CDR1 MGHDK, CDR2 SYGVNS. Trimming shortened V by 6 bases and J by 5 bases, and 10 bases separated the two germline ends. The CDR3 runs to 12 residues. The CDR3 sequence is CASSAGRTEAFF. In DNA, the CDR3 is TGTGCCAGCAGCGCGGGGCGGACTGAAGCTTTCTTT.

CDR3: CASRAGHPTGELFF. In DNA, the CDR3 is TGTGCCAGCCGAGCGGGACACCCCACCGGGGAGCTGTTTTTT. The chain joins TRBV19 to TRBJ2-2, with a tentative D call TRBD2 (7 bases). The length of the CDR3 is 14 residues. Germline values: CDR1 LNHDA, CDR2 SQIVND (reference sequence). Deletions cut 9 bases from V and 4 bases from J, with 15 bases between.

This chain links TRBV19 with TRBJ1-1, with D hard to call. Germline V lookup: CDR1 LNHDA, CDR2 SQIVND (reference sequence). CDR3 length: 13 residues. V lost 5 bases and J lost 7, with 14 bases in between. The CDR3 coding sequence is TGTGCCAGTAGTGCCGGAGGAAATTATGAAGCTTTCTTT. It encodes CASSAGGNYEAFF.

This rearrangement joins TRBV12-5 to TRBJ2-1; TRBD1 agrees at 9 bases. The J segment lost 2 bases and the V segment lost 9 bases, leaving 5 bases of the junction unmatched. This CDR3 has 14 amino acids. The germline CDR1 and CDR2 sequences are LGHNT and FRNRAP. The CDR3 sequence: CARGRDRAYNEQFF. In DNA form, the CDR3 reads TGTGCTAGAGGCCGGGACAGGGCCTACAATGAGCAGTTCTTC.

The chain combines TRBV5-5 with TRBJ2-1; 10 bases match TRBD2. The trim removed 4 bases at V and 0 bases at J, leaving 7 bases unmatched. This CDR3 is 17 amino acids long. Per germline, CDR1 SGHKS and CDR2 YYEKEE (reference sequence). Here the CDR3 reads CASSLIRLAGSYNEQFF. The CDR3, as DNA: TGTGCCAGCAGCCTCATCAGACTAGCGGGCTCCTACAATGAGCAGTTCTTC.

The chain has TRBV4-3 and TRBJ2-5; TRBD2 matches 13 bases. V was pared by 5 bases and J by 4 bases, with 10 bases of the junction left unmatched. From germline, CDR1 is LGHNA and CDR2 YSLEER. There are 17 residues in the CDR3. The CDR3: CASSEQSGLAGRETQYF. The CDR3 DNA reads as TGCGCCAGCAGCGAGCAGTCGGGACTAGCGGGACGAGAGACCCAGTACTTC.

The chain is built from TRBV7-2 and TRBJ2-7; 10 bases agree with TRBD2. CDR1 is SGHTA, CDR2 FQGNSA, per germline. The CDR3 length is 14 residues. With V trimmed by 2 bases and J by 7 bases, 5 bases remained unmatched. As DNA, the CDR3 is TGTGCCAGCAGCTTACTAGCGGGGGCCGGGGAGCAGTACTTC. This codes for CASSLLAGAGEQYF.

The chain recombines TRBV30 with TRBJ1-2, with 9 nucleotides matching TRBD1. The length of the CDR3 is 12 residues. Germline loops: CDR1 GTSNPN, CDR2 SVGIG (reference sequence). Trimming took 7 bases from V and 4 from J; bases not matched to a gene: 4. The chain's CDR3 is CAFQTGGYGYTF. Written as DNA, the CDR3 is TGTGCCTTCCAGACAGGGGGCTATGGCTACACCTTC.

The rearrangement links TRBV27 to TRBJ1-1; 8 nucleotides agree with TRBD1. V gave up 4 bases and J gave up 2 bases; unmatched junction bases: 9. CDR1 is MNHEY and CDR2 is SMNVEV in the germline V gene (reference sequence). The CDR3 spans 16 residues. The CDR3 DNA follows: TGTGCCAGCAGTTCTCTCCGGACAGGGACCAACACTGAAGCTTTCTTT. Protein: CASSSLRTGTNTEAFF.

J is TRBJ2-5 and V is TRBV19; 9 nucleotides line up with TRBD1. This CDR3 contains 15 residues. Germline assignment: CDR1 LNHDA and CDR2 SQIVND (reference sequence). V was clipped by 4 bases and J by 5 bases; unmatched bases: 8. CDR3 residues: CASSKGGQGIETQYF. CDR3 nucleotides: TGTGCCAGTAGTAAGGGCGGACAGGGGATTGAGACCCAGTACTTC.

The genes are TRBV3-1 (or the pseudogene TRBV3-2) and TRBJ1-6; D uncertain. Trimming pared 1 base from V and 9 bases from J, leaving 10 bases between. From germline, CDR1 is LGHDT and CDR2 YNNKEL (reference sequence). This CDR3 spans 14 amino acids. The DNA for the CDR3 is TGTGCCAGCAGCCAAGGGGCCCGGGGTTCACCCCTCCACTTT. It codes for CASSQGARGSPLHF.